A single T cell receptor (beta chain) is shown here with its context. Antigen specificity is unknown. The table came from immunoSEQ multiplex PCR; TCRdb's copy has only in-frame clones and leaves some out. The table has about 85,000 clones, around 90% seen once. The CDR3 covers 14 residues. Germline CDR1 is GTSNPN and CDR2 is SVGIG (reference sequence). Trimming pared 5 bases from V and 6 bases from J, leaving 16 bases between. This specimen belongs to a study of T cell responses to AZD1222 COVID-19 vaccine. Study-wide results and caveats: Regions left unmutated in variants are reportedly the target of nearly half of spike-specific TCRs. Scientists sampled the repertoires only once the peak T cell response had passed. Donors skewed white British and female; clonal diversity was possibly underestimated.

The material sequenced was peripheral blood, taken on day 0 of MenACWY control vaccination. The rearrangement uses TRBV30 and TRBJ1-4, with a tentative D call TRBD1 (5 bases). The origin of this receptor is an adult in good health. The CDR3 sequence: CAWSSPGTDEKLFF. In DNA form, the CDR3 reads TGTGCCTGGTCGAGCCCGGGGACGGATGAAAAACTGTTTTTT. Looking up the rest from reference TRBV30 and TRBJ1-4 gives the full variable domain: SQTIHQWPATLVQPVGSPLSLECTVEGTSNPNLYWYRQAAGRGLQLLFYSVGIGQISSEVPQNLSASRPQDRQFILSSKKLLLSDSGFYLCAWSSPGTDEKLFFGSGTQLSVL.